This T cell receptor beta chain came from a study of blood T cell repertoires in COVID-19 (dated by TCRdb to between 2020 and 2021). Study-level background: The collaborator samples originated in the United States, Italy and Spain and spanned the acute and convalescent phases of COVID-19. The prospective study material was composed of cDNA or gDNA derived from T cells, B-cell-depleted T cells, or PBMCs. Samples were obtained from the ongoing ImmuneRACE study (first 160 participants) and from over 1,000 subjects provided by 6 global collaborators. Subjects who had been exposed to COVID-19, were actively infected with it, or had recovered from it provided the deeply sampled blood TCRbeta repertoires that made up the dataset. Sample metadata almost always included a de-identified subject ID, COVID-19 status, age in years and sex. A freely available public database, intended as a resource for researchers studying the immune response to SARS-CoV-2, is where the repertoires were released. Where HLA class I and class II types were available, the types were taken from metadata supplied by the sample provider, not from assay-based typing. Study-wide conclusions, independent of this receptor: The amount of clinical and demographic metadata varied by source and participant and was provided uncurated.

Whole blood was collected in K2EDTA tubes by collaborating institutions according to the institutions' own protocols. For TCRbeta analysis, collaborator samples were shipped as frozen whole blood, as isolated PBMCs, or as DNA extracted from either sample type. TCRbeta CDR3 regions were amplified from genomic DNA using the immunoSEQ Assay, a bias-controlled multiplex PCR. Processing in the source paper ran as follows. Within the assay, amplification of reference gene primers was used to estimate how many nucleated cells each sample contained. Sequence reads were collapsed and filtered to measure the absolute abundance of every unique TCRbeta CDR3 rearrangement. Productive Simpson clonality was computed per sample as the square root of Simpson's diversity index over productive rearrangements. TCRdb obtained this table from immuneACCESS and retained in-frame rearrangements with V and J assigned. These tables miss some clones; where compared with another copy, unresolved V genes account for less than half of the shortfall, and the remainder is unexplained. V, J and clone size are taken as reported in that table, and D and trimming were inferred from the DNA itself. Present in this sample are about 210,000 clones, around 91% of which were seen just once. The ten most abundant clones make up about 4.8% of the sample.

With respect to this clone: Its recognized antigen is unknown. The sample holds no much larger clone one base away, and base qualities are not on file.

This receptor was taken from a woman between 40 and 50 years old with acute or convalescent COVID-19. Sequenced: peripheral blood.

The nucleotide sequence reads as follows: TGTGCCAGCAGCGTACATAGTGGCAGGCCCAATGAAAAACTGTTTTTT. It is translated as CASSVHSGRPNEKLFF. This sequence uses TRBV9 and TRBJ1-4; a confident D gene designation cannot be given. Trimming costs V 1 base and J 5 bases, and their ends lie 15 bases apart. The cysteine opens and the phenylalanine closes a CDR3 of 16 amino acids. CDR3 DNA is the only sequence kept; it has 48 bases, read in frame from the first base. Looking up the germline V gene yields CDR1 SGDLS and CDR2 YYNGEE.